This TCR beta chain was profiled in a study of blood T cell repertoires in COVID-19. V lost 3 bases to trimming and J lost 3 bases, with 14 bases between them. Germline V lookup: CDR1 KGHSH, CDR2 LQKENI. This CDR3 is 16 amino acids long. Across about two dozen US areas, participants ranged in age from 18 to 89 years. Researchers sorted participants into cohorts using their self-reported clinical history. Here immunoSEQ multiplex PCR was the method, and the copy in TCRdb shows in-frame clones only, minus some. The sample shows approximately 200,000 clones, about 82% of them seen only once. The material sequenced was PBMCs or T cells enriched from blood (not recorded which). This chain joins TRBV18 and TRBJ1-4; weak D call: TRBD1 (6 bases). The sequence came from a woman aged 25 to 45 who had recovered from COVID-19. CDR3 amino acids: CASSPRQTGANEKLFF. The CDR3 region has the DNA TGTGCCAGCTCACCGAGACAGACAGGAGCTAATGAAAAACTGTTTTTT.